The subject of this entry is one T cell receptor (beta chain). Its target is not known. Some clones are missing from TCRdb's copy, which holds only in-frame ones; the method was immunoSEQ multiplex PCR. The table has roughly 350,000 clones, about 89% seen once; the top ten hold approximately 5%. Stated treatment: roughly 19 received Ad26.COV2.S at low or high dose, single or two shots; roughly five received placebo; per-sample allocation not given. The samples were gathered on day 63 after the first injection of vaccine or placebo. The data are from a study of Ad26.COV2.S vaccination and SARS-CoV-2 variants. For the study at large: The authors gave Ad26.COV2.S intramuscularly, either once or twice 56 days apart.

Germline V gene data show CDR1 as SGHRS and CDR2 as YFSETQ. The V segment lost 1 base and the J segment 3 bases; nucleotides outside the gene matches: 4. This CDR3 has 16 amino acids. Points from the study as a whole: Spike-specific TCR breadth was greater in vaccine than placebo recipients. It is possible that the TCR breadth and depth analyses underestimated the total T cell responses. CD8+ and CD4+ T cells specific for spike reportedly responded with substantial breadth after vaccination.

The origin of this receptor is a person between 18 and 59 years old who received the Ad26.COV2.S COVID-19 vaccine or a placebo. The chain carries TRBV5-1 and TRBJ2-2; 9 bases fit TRBD2. The sample here was peripheral blood, taken in a trial of Ad26.COV2.S vaccine versus placebo. The CDR3 DNA reads TGCGCCAGCAGCTTGAGGTCTAGCGGGGACACCGGGGAGCTGTTTTTT. It translates to CASSLRSSGDTGELFF.